This T cell receptor beta chain was sequenced in a study of lung T cells in sarcoidosis with Löfgren's syndrome. TCRdb re-called the reads through MiXCR, storing one row per CDR3 protein. In the table there are 60,000 or so distinct CDR3 sequences, about 20% of which are singletons. Turning to this clonotype: This may be a read error: a much more frequent sequence differs by one nucleotide.

The receptor's source is a human donor with sarcoidosis (Löfgren's syndrome or another form), or a control subject (not recorded which). The sample was CD4+ T cells from PBMCs.

Here the CDR3 reads CSARGWPGRNTGAFF. DNA of the CDR3: TGCAGTGCTAGAGGATGGCCAGGGAGGAACACTGGAGCTTTCTTT. This chain joins TRBV20-1 and TRBJ1-1; a possible D gene is TRBD1 (5 bases). Germline assignment: CDR1 DFQATT and CDR2 SNEGSKA (reference sequence). There are 15 residues in the CDR3.